This T cell receptor beta chain is from a study of vaccination effects on CD4 cells after COVID-19. Generated by immunoSEQ multiplex PCR, the TCRdb table keeps only in-frame clones and is missing some. The sample carries about 41,000 clones, 77% recorded once. A word on this clone: What it binds is not known.

V was clipped by 4 bases and J by 1 base, with 14 bases between them. Germline CDR1 LNHDA, CDR2 SQIVND (reference sequence). The CDR3 has 16 residues. Pools of viral peptides were used by the ViraFEST assay to expand antigen-specific CD4+ T cells ahead of sequencing. Investigators separated out CD4+ T cells once approximately 11 days of culture had passed. Vaccine recipients, nucleocapsid antibody negative, had no prior SARS-CoV-2 infection. A few million PBMC were placed in each well, which was supplemented with 8.5 to 10 IU/ml IL-2 and 7.5 to 10 ug/ml peptides. The chain couples TRBV19 to TRBJ2-4; D may be TRBD1 (6 bases). The TCR comes from a human donor who received a COVID-19 vaccine. The material sequenced was CD4+ T cells from PBMCs cultured with HCoV-NL63 spike peptides, taken before COVID-19 vaccination. CDR3 in DNA: TGTGCCAGTAGTAGGGGACCACAGGGCGCCAAAAACATTCAGTACTTC. It yields the protein CASSRGPQGAKNIQYF.